This passage covers 8 T cell receptor beta chains from one sample sequenced in a study of blood T cells in healthy people across ages. A second PCR, run for roughly 7 to 11 cycles, used a sample-barcoded 5' primer plus a J-beta primer mix. Each CDR3 protein is one row after TCRdb ran MiXCR on the 5' RACE reads. The sample contains about 570,000 distinct CDR3 sequences, 25% to 30% of which appear only once. The sequenced sample consisted of blood. These receptors came from an older woman in good health.

The genes are TRBV6-6 and TRBJ2-7; 11 bases are shared with TRBD2. After removal of 6 bases from V and 0 bases from J, the junction contained 4 bases not matched to a gene. The CDR3 spans 15 residues. The germline CDR1 and CDR2 sequences are MNHNY and SVGAGI (reference sequence). The CDR3 nucleotides are TGTGCCAGCAGCACTAGCGGGGGCACCTCCTACGAGCAGTACTTC. Its translation is CASSTSGGTSYEQYF.

The sample holds a few counts of this clonotype. The V and J genes are TRBV6-5 and TRBJ1-2; D uncertain. Germline V gene data show CDR1 as MNHEY and CDR2 as SVGAGI. V was clipped by 0 bases and J by 2 bases, with 13 bases between them. The CDR3 runs to 16 residues. CDR3: CASSYSGQADNYGYTF. CDR3 in DNA: TGTGCCAGCAGTTACTCCGGGCAGGCGGACAACTATGGCTACACCTTC.

The V and J genes are TRBV5-1 and TRBJ1-3, with a weak D call TRBD1 (5 bases). The CDR3 is 17 residues long. Looked up from germline, CDR1 is SGHRS and CDR2 is YFSETQ. Trimming took off 4 bases at V and 0 bases at J, with 17 bases between the two ends. Here the CDR3 DNA reads TGCGCCAGCAGCCCGGGCGGGACGCCTGGCTCTGGAAACACCATATATTTT. Its protein product is CASSPGGTPGSGNTIYF. The complete variable domain, with remaining parts taken from reference TRBV5-1 and TRBJ1-3, reads KAGVTQTPRYLIKTRGQQVTLSCSPISGHRSVSWYQQTPGQGLQFLFEYFSETQRNKGNFPGRFSGRQFSNSRSEMNVSTLELGDSALYLCASSPGGTPGSGNTIYFGEGSWLTVV.

J is TRBJ2-3 and V is TRBV2; unclear D gene. Germline V gene data show CDR1 as SNHLY and CDR2 as FYNNEI. V was pared by 6 bases and J by 2 bases, with 9 bases between. The CDR3 totals 13 residues. The CDR3 coding sequence is TGTGCCAGCAGCGCCCTCAACACAGATACGCAGTATTTT. It is translated as CASSALNTDTQYF.

The table lists this clonotype with a few counts. The chain combines TRBV12-3 or TRBV12-4 with TRBJ2-1; weak D call: TRBD2 (5 bases). Trimming removed 6 bases at V and 16 bases at J, with 25 bases between. The CDR3 totals 14 residues. The CDR3 DNA follows: TGTGCCAGCAGCCCTTCTTCGGGGTCGGGCCTTCCCTTCTTC. The encoded protein is CASSPSSGSGLPFF.

This clonotype was picked up a small number of times. This chain uses TRBV10-2 with TRBJ1-2; D perhaps matches TRBD1 (5 bases). Germline CDR1 WSHSY, CDR2 SAAADI. The V and J ends lost 1 base and 3 bases respectively, with 12 bases between them. This CDR3 spans 15 amino acids. This chain's CDR3 is CASSELGLPDYGYTF. Here the CDR3 DNA reads TGCGCCAGCAGTGAGTTGGGACTACCTGACTATGGCTACACCTTC.

This clonotype was seen a handful of times. V usage is TRBV2 and J usage is TRBJ2-2, with D unresolved. This CDR3 has 16 amino acids. With 0 bases removed from V and 3 bases from J, the gap between germline ends came to 11 bases. Germline CDR1 and CDR2: SNHLY and FYNNEI. CDR3 sequence reads: CASSEASRSYTGELFF. The CDR3 DNA sequence: TGTGCCAGCAGTGAAGCATCCAGGTCCTACACCGGGGAGCTGTTTTTT.

The chain is built from TRBV5-5 and TRBJ1-1; no reliable D call. The CDR3 covers 16 residues. V lost 1 base, J lost 5 bases, and 18 bases lay in between. Looked up from germline, CDR1 is SGHKS and CDR2 is YYEKEE (reference sequence). The CDR3 bases are TGTGCCAGCAGCTTGAGTGGGTCCCCTTCGGGGACTGAAGCTTTCTTT. It encodes CASSLSGSPSGTEAFF.